This is a list of T cell receptor beta chains from one sample in a study of cytomegalovirus exposure and HLA in healthy donors. Assay: immunoSEQ multiplex PCR; the TCRdb copy retains only in-frame clones and omits some. Here the sample spans approximately 210,000 clones, roughly 88% being singletons. Sample: PBMCs. Every receptor here comes from a young woman in good health and CMV-seronegative. CDR3s include the opening cysteine and the closing phenylalanine or tryptophan. The D gene is left open where the match is weak. Expanded clones get a size class; other rows say once, few or many, or leave the size out.

J gene	V gene	D gene	clone size	CDR3 protein	CDR3 DNA
TRBJ1-5	TRBV7-9	TRBD1	NA	CASSLVAPTGNQPQHF	TGTGCCAGCAGCTTAGTGGCCCCGACAGGGAATCAGCCCCAGCATTTT
TRBJ2-3	TRBV19	NA	NA	CASSIAAGSSSDTQYF	TGTGCCAGTAGTATAGCGGCGGGGAGTTCGTCCGATACGCAGTATTTT
TRBJ2-5	TRBV18	TRBD1	NA	CASSYRRTGAQETQYF	TGTGCCAGCTCATATAGAAGGACAGGGGCCCAAGAGACCCAGTACTTC
TRBJ2-5	TRBV5-1	NA	NA	CASSLGSGQETQYF	TGCGCCAGCAGCTTGGGTAGCGGTCAAGAGACCCAGTACTTC
TRBJ2-2	TRBV7-8	NA	NA	CASSLTGTGELFF	TGTGCCAGCAGCTTAACAGGCACCGGGGAGCTGTTTTTT
TRBJ2-2	TRBV9	TRBD1	NA	CASSEGTGWNTGELFF	TGTGCCAGCAGCGAGGGGACAGGGTGGAACACCGGGGAGCTGTTTTTT
TRBJ2-5	TRBV15	TRBD1	NA	CATSKDRSETQYF	TGTGCCACCAGCAAGGACAGGTCCGAGACCCAGTACTTC
TRBJ2-4	TRBV29-1	NA	NA	CSVMDSLNIQYF	TGCAGCGTTATGGACAGCCTGAACATTCAGTACTTC
TRBJ2-1	TRBV5-1	NA	few	CASSVFGGRIYNEQFF	TGCGCCAGCAGCGTCTTCGGAGGGAGGATCTACAATGAGCAGTTCTTC
TRBJ2-7	TRBV5-4	NA	few	CASSRPVVGGQDEQYF	TGTGCCAGCAGCCGACCGGTGGTGGGAGGACAGGACGAGCAGTACTTC
TRBJ1-2	TRBV28	NA	once	CASSFSGYNYGYTF	TGTGCCAGCAGTTTTTCAGGGTATAACTATGGCTACACCTTC
TRBJ2-1	TRBV29-1	TRBD1	NA	CSARDRGNEQFF	TGCAGCGCCCGGGACAGGGGCAATGAGCAGTTCTTC
TRBJ1-2	TRBV2	NA	NA	CASRGGWSGGYTF	TGTGCCAGCAGGGGGGGATGGTCGGGAGGCTACACCTTC
TRBJ2-7	TRBV28	TRBD2	NA	CATRTSGFYEQYF	TGTGCCACCAGGACTAGCGGGTTCTACGAGCAGTACTTC
TRBJ1-3	TRBV27	TRBD1	NA	CASTATGGSGNTIYF	TGTGCCAGCACCGCGACAGGGGGGTCTGGAAACACCATATATTTT
TRBJ2-7	TRBV4-2	NA	once	CASSQDLLSGRGPYEQYF	TGTGCCAGCAGCCAAGACCTGCTATCTGGGCGGGGGCCCTACGAGCAGTACTTC
TRBJ1-5	TRBV30	NA	few	CAWSGGGSQPQHF	TGTGCCTGGAGTGGGGGGGGATCGCAGCCCCAGCATTTT
TRBJ2-3	TRBV9	NA	NA	CASSVSIGGTDTQYF	TGTGCCAGCAGCGTATCTATCGGGGGCACAGATACGCAGTATTTT
TRBJ2-3	TRBV6-5	TRBD1	NA	CASSWTGGTDTQYF	TGTGCCAGCAGTTGGACAGGGGGCACAGATACGCAGTATTTT
TRBJ2-4	TRBV2	NA	NA	CASSEEKGSEAKNIQYF	TGTGCCAGCAGTGAAGAAAAGGGGTCGGAGGCCAAAAACATTCAGTACTTC
TRBJ1-1	TRBV14	NA	NA	CASSQRQSILGARRLMNTEAFF	TGTGCCAGCAGCCAAAGGCAAAGTATCTTAGGGGCCAGGAGACTCATGAACACTGAAGCTTTCTTT
TRBJ2-7	TRBV7-6	NA	NA	CASSSADRPIVPIEQYF	TGTGCCAGCAGCTCAGCCGACAGGCCGATAGTCCCAATCGAGCAGTACTTC
TRBJ1-2	TRBV2	NA	NA	CAGRGRLIHYIYGYTF	TGTGCCGGAAGGGGTAGACTGATTCATTACATCTATGGCTACACCTTC
TRBJ2-7	TRBV7-9	NA	NA	CASSPRGTHSYEQYF	TGTGCCAGCAGCCCACGCGGGACCCACTCCTACGAGCAGTACTTC
TRBJ1-5	TRBV7-9	NA	NA	CASSLGGGINQPQHF	TGTGCCAGCAGCTTAGGTGGAGGGATCAATCAGCCCCAGCATTTT
TRBJ2-1	TRBV5-1	TRBD1	once	CASSRGGQGNEQFF	TGCGCCAGCAGCCGAGGCGGACAGGGCAATGAGCAGTTCTTC
TRBJ2-7	TRBV10-3	NA	NA	CAISEGVPYEQYF	TGTGCCATCAGTGAAGGAGTCCCCTACGAGCAGTACTTC
TRBJ2-7	TRBV4-1	TRBD1	NA	CASSQEGQGIYEQYF	TGCGCCAGCAGCCAAGAGGGACAGGGTATCTACGAGCAGTACTTC
TRBJ2-7	TRBV10-2	NA	once	CASSESMGRGEQYF	TGCGCCAGCAGTGAGTCGATGGGGAGGGGGGAGCAGTACTTC
TRBJ1-1	TRBV29-1	NA	NA	CSVAHTEAFF	TGCAGCGTTGCTCACACTGAAGCTTTCTTT
TRBJ2-4	TRBV27	NA	NA	CASSLRGVDIQYF	TGTGCCAGCAGTTTACGAGGTGTCGACATTCAGTACTTC
TRBJ1-5	TRBV7-8	NA	NA	CASSADRIGNQPQHF	TGTGCCAGCAGCGCTGACAGGATCGGCAATCAGCCCCAGCATTTT
TRBJ2-7	TRBV7-8	NA	NA	CASSLAAGLSTSSYEQYF	TGTGCCAGCAGCTTAGCCGCAGGACTTTCTACTAGCTCCTACGAGCAGTACTTC